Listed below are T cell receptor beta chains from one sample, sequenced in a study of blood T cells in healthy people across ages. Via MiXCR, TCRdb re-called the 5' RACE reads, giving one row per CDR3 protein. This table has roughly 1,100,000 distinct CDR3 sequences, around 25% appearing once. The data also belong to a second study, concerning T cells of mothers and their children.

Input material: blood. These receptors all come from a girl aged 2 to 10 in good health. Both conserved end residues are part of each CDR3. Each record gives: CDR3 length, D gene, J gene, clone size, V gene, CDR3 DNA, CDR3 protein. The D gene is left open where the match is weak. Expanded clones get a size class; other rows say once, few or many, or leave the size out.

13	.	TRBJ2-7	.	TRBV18	TGTGCCAGCTCACCTACCGAGGGCCTCGAGCAGTACTTC	CASSPTEGLEQYF
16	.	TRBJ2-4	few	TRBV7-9	TGTGCCAGCAGCTTAGACGGAGGGATGGCCAAAAACATTCAGTACTTC	CASSLDGGMAKNIQYF
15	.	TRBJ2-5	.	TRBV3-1	TGTGCCAGCGGGCCTCCAACAGGGACCCAAGAGACCCAGTACTTC	CASGPPTGTQETQYF
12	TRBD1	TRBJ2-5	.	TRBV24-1	TGTGCCACCGAGGGGGCAGGCAATGAGCAGCTCTTC	CATEGAGNEQLF
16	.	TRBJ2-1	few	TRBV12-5	TGTGCTAGTGGTTTGACCACGGACCCTTCCTACAATGAGCAGCTCTTC	CASGLTTDPSYNEQLF
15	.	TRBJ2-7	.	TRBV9	TGTGCCAGCAGCTCTCCCCAAAGGGGGGTCTACGAGCAGTACTTC	CASSSPQRGVYEQYF
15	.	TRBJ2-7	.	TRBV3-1	TGTGCCAGCAGCGCCCGGGACACATTTTACTACGAGCAGTACTTC	CASSARDTFYYEQYF
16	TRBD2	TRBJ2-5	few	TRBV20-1	TGCAGTGCCAACCCTCCGGGACTAGCGAGGGGAGAGACCCAGTACTTC	CSANPPGLARGETQYF
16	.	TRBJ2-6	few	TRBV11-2	TGTGCCAGCAGCTCAGCCTCGTTCTCTGGGGCCAACGTCCTGACTTTC	CASSSASFSGANVLTF
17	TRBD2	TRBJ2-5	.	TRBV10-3	TGTGCCATCAGTGACGGGACTGGGCGGGGGGGAGACGAGACCCAGTACTTC	CAISDGTGRGGDETQYF
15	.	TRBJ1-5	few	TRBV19	TGTGCCAGTAGTATTTTTGGGGGACCCCGGGAGCCCCAGCATTTT	CASSIFGGPREPQHF
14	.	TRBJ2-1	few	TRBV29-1	TGCAGCTGCCCTGCTATAGGCTCCTACAATGAGCAGTTCTTC	CSCPAIGSYNEQFF
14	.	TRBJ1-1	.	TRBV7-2	TGTGCCAGCAGCGGGGGACGGAGTAACACTGAAGCTTTCTTT	CASSGGRSNTEAFF
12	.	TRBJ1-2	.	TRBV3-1	TGTGCCAGCAATACAGGTTCTCAGGGCTACACCTTC	CASNTGSQGYTF
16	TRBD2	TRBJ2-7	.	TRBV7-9	TGTGCCAGCACGAGCGGGAGGGCTTCGGTATCCGACGAGCAGTACTTC	CASTSGRASVSDEQYF
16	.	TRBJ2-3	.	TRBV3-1	TGTGCCAGCAGCCAAGGATCTTCCCCAAGCACAGATACGCAGTATTTT	CASSQGSSPSTDTQYF
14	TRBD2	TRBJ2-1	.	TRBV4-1	TGCGCCAGCAGCCAACACCGGGACTACAGTGAGCAGTTCTTC	CASSQHRDYSEQFF
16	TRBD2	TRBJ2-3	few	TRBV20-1	TGCAGTGTTAAAGGCGGCGCTAGCGGGGGGCTAGATACGCAGTATTTT	CSVKGGASGGLDTQYF
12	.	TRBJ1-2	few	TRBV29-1	TGCAGCGCCGCCCCGGCCTCGGGGGGCTACACCTTC	CSAAPASGGYTF
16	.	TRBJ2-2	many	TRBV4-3	TGCGCCAGCAGCCAAGATGGAGTGCTTGCCACCGGGGAGCTGTTTTTT	CASSQDGVLATGELFF
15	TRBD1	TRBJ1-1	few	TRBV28	TGTGCCAGCAGTTGGCGGGGGACAGGTAACACTGAAGCTTTCTTT	CASSWRGTGNTEAFF
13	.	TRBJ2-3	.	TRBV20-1	TGCAGTGCTAACGACTATTCGACAGATACGCAGTATTTT	CSANDYSTDTQYF
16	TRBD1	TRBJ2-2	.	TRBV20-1	TGCAGTGCTAGAGATGCTGGGACAGGGGGCACCGGGGAGCTGTTTTTT	CSARDAGTGGTGELFF
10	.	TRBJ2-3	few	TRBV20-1	TGCAGTGTCTCCTTCAATACGCAGTATTTT	CSVSFNTQYF
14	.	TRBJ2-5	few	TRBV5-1	TGCGCCAGCAGCTTACCAGAGATTCAAGAGACCCAGTACTTC	CASSLPEIQETQYF
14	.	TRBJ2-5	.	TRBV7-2	TGTGCCAGCAGCTTAGTGGTTAGCATTGAGACCCAGTACTTC	CASSLVVSIETQYF
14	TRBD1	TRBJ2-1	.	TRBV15	TGTGCCACCAGCGCCCGACAGGGACGGCCAGAGCAGTTCTTC	CATSARQGRPEQFF
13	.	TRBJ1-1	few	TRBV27	TGTGCCAGCAGTTTTTCAGGGAACGCTGAAGCTTTCTTT	CASSFSGNAEAFF
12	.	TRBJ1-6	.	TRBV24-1	TGTGCCACCAGTGGGGGGGGTTCACCCCTCCACTTT	CATSGGGSPLHF
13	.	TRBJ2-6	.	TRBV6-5	TGTGCCAGCTTTGGGGCTGGGGCCAACGCCCTGACTTTC	CASFGAGANALTF
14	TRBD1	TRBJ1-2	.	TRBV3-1	TGTGCCAGCAGCCAAGATCTGGCAGGGGGCGGCTACACCTTC	CASSQDLAGGGYTF
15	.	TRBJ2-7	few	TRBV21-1	TGTGCCAGCGCCCCAACGGAGGGCCGTGAGTACGAGCAGTACTTC	CASAPTEGREYEQYF
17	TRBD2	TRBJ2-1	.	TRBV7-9	TGTGCCAGCAGCTCCGGACTAGCGGGAGGTGCCTACAATGAGCAGTTCTTC	CASSSGLAGGAYNEQFF
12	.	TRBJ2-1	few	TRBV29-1	TGCAGCGTTGAATCTACCCAAACCCCCGAGTTCTTC	CSVESTQTPEFF
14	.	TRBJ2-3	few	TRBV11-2	TGTGCCAGCAGTCCTCAACTGGGCACAGATACGCAGTATTTT	CASSPQLGTDTQYF
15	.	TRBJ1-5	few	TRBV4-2	TGTGCCAGCAGCCAAGTTGCGGACAGCAATCAGCCCCAGCATTTT	CASSQVADSNQPQHF
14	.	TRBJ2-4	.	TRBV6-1	TGTGCCAGCACCGGCAGGGACGGAAAAAACATTCAGTACTTC	CASTGRDGKNIQYF
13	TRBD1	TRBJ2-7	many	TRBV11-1	TGTGCCAGCAGCTACGGGACAGCCTACGAGCAGTACTTC	CASSYGTAYEQYF
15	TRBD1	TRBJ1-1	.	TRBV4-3	TGCGCCAGCAGCCAAGATTACAGGGGTAACACTGAAGCTTTCTTT	CASSQDYRGNTEAFF
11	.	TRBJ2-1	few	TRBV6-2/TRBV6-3	TGTGCCAGCAGTTACCAGGATGAGCAGTTCTTC	CASSYQDEQFF
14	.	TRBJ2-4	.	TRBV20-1	TGCAGTGCTAGGAGCCCGGAGGGGGGGAACATTCAGTACTTC	CSARSPEGGNIQYF
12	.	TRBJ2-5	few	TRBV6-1	TGTGCCAGCAGTGAAATGGAAGAGACCCAGTACTTC	CASSEMEETQYF
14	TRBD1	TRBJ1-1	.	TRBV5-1	TGCGCCAGCAGCTTATACAGGGGGAACACTGAAGCTTTCTTT	CASSLYRGNTEAFF
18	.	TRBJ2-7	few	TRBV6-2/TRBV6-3	TGTGCCAGCAGCTACCCCACAAAAGCCGGGACGGAAATCTACGAGCAGTACTTC	CASSYPTKAGTEIYEQYF
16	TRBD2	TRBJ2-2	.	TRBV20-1	TGCAGTGCTCTGGGACTAGCGGGAGCGAACACCGGGGAGCTGTTTTTT	CSALGLAGANTGELFF
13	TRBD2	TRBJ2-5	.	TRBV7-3	TGTGCCAGCAGCTGGGGACCGGGGGGGACCCAGTACTTC	CASSWGPGGTQYF
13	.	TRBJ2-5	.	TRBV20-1	TGCAGTGCTCCCACTAGCTTGAGAGAGACCCAGTACTTC	CSAPTSLRETQYF
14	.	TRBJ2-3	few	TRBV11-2	TGTGCCAGCAGCTTTGGAGGGAGCGCAGATACGCAGTATTTT	CASSFGGSADTQYF
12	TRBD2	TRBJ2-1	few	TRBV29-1	TGCAGCGTTAGACTAGCCACCAATGAGCAGTTCTTC	CSVRLATNEQFF
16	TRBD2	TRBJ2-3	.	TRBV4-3	TGCGCCAGCAGCCTAACGGTGGGACTAGCGTCAGATACGCAGTATTTT	CASSLTVGLASDTQYF
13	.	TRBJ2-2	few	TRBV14	TGTGCCAGCAGCCAATATCGAACCGGGGAGCTGTTTTTT	CASSQYRTGELFF
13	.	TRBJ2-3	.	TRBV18	TGTGCCAGCTCTCTTACATCATCAGATACGCAGTATTTT	CASSLTSSDTQYF
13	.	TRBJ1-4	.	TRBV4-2	TGTGCCAGCGGGTGGGGACATGAGGAAAAACTGTTTTTT	CASGWGHEEKLFF
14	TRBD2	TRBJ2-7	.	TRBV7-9	TGTGCCAGCAGCCCGGCGCGGGGGTGGCTCGAGCAGTACTTC	CASSPARGWLEQYF
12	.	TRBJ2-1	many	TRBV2	TGTGCCAGCAGTGAAGTAGGCAATGAGCAGTTCTTC	CASSEVGNEQFF
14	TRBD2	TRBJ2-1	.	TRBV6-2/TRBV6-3	TGTGCCAGCAGTTACATAGCGGGAGGGCGGGAGCAGTTCTTC	CASSYIAGGREQFF
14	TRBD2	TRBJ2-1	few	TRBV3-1	TGTGCCAGCAGCCTGAGGGGACTAGAGAATGAGCAGTTCTTC	CASSLRGLENEQFF
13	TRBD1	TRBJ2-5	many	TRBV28	TGTGCCAGCAGACGGACAGGCGGCGAGACCCAGTACTTC	CASRRTGGETQYF
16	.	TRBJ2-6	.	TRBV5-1	TGCGCCAGCCACCCCGGGCCCCTCTCTGGGGCCAACGTCCTGACTTTC	CASHPGPLSGANVLTF
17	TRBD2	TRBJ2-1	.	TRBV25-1	TGTGTCAGCAGTGACCTTGCTCTAGCGGGAGAAGGGGATGAGCAGTTCTTC	CVSSDLALAGEGDEQFF